These 32 T cell receptor beta chains share one sample of origin, sequenced in a study of quantifying T cell responses using KT2 cells. Study summary: TCR alpha and beta constant-region primers primed reverse transcription of RNA.

Each cDNA got a UMI-containing oligo ligated at its 3' end. The first PCR ran approximately 4 cycles with an equimolar RC1.1 and RC1.2 beta primer mix. TCRdb re-derived calls from the UMI-ligation and nested PCR reads in MiXCR, one entry per CDR3 protein. The sample holds approximately 46,000 distinct CDR3 sequences, around 10% seen once. The sequenced sample consisted of PBMCs spiked with cells of the T cell clone KT2. All receptors come from a human donor.

This chain connects TRBV7-9 to TRBJ1-2, with 7 bases lining up with TRBD1. The J segment lost 3 bases and the V segment lost 5 bases, leaving 6 bases of the junction unmatched. Germline assignment: CDR1 SEHNR and CDR2 FQNEAQ (reference sequence). CDR3 length equals 14 residues. CDR3 residues: CASSRDSQDYGYTF. As DNA, the CDR3 is TGTGCCAGCAGCCGGGACAGCCAGGACTATGGCTACACCTTC. Combining the CDR3 with reference TRBV7-9 and TRBJ1-2 gives the whole variable domain DTGVSQNPRHKITKRGQNVTFRCDPISEHNRLYWYRQTLGQGPEFLTYFQNEAQLEKSRLLSDRFSAERPKGSFSTLEIQRTEQGDSAMYLCASSRDSQDYGYTFGSGTRLTVV.

The V and J genes are TRBV10-3 and TRBJ2-7, with D tentatively TRBD1 (6 bases). CDR1 and CDR2 (germline): ENHRY, SYGVKD. This CDR3 has 13 amino acids. V lost 5 bases and J 0 bases, leaving 8 bases between the germline ends. The chain's CDR3 is CAISTGSSYEQYF. CDR3 DNA: TGTGCCATCAGTACAGGGAGCTCCTACGAGCAGTACTTC.

The chain combines TRBV7-6 with TRBJ2-7, with D perhaps being TRBD1 or TRBD2 (5 bases each). Germline values: CDR1 SGHVS, CDR2 FNYEAQ. V dropped 3 bases and J dropped 2 bases, with 14 bases sitting between them. The length of the CDR3 is 15 residues. CDR3 in amino acids: CASSFNPRGTYEQYF. The CDR3 DNA is TGTGCCAGCAGCTTTAACCCGAGGGGAACCTACGAGCAGTACTTC.

This clonotype was counted between two and nine times. This chain uses TRBV20-1 with TRBJ2-7, with 13 nucleotides matching TRBD2. V lost 1 base and J lost 0; bases outside the gene matches: 6. This CDR3 has 17 residues. Germline CDR1 DFQATT, CDR2 SNEGSKA (reference sequence). The CDR3 loop reads CSARVLAGGPSSYEQYF. CDR3 nucleotides: TGCAGTGCTAGAGTACTAGCGGGAGGGCCCAGCTCCTACGAGCAGTACTTC.

This clonotype came up many times. The chain joins TRBV5-1 to TRBJ2-1; D is possibly TRBD2 (5 bases). This CDR3 contains 15 residues. V lost 1 base, J lost 5 bases, and 13 bases lay in between. Germline V CDR1 and CDR2: SGHRS, YFSETQ. CDR3 amino acids: CASSLSASRDNEQFF. In nucleotides, the CDR3 is TGCGCCAGCAGCTTGTCAGCTAGCAGAGACAATGAGCAGTTCTTC.

The count of this clonotype is one. The chain links TRBV6-1 to TRBJ2-5; tentatively, D is TRBD1 (6 bases). CDR1 and CDR2 (germline): MNHNS, SASEGT. The CDR3 consists of 14 residues. V lost 4 bases and J 4 bases, leaving 13 bases between the germline ends. The CDR3 region is CASSVGTSRETQYF. CDR3 coding DNA: TGTGCCAGCAGTGTTGGGACAAGTCGAGAGACCCAGTACTTC.

The chain employs TRBV6-2 or TRBV6-3 and TRBJ1-2; D might be TRBD1 (5 bases). V lost 2 bases to trimming and J lost 8 bases, with 18 bases between them. This CDR3 contains 15 residues. Germline CDR1 and CDR2: MNHEY and SVGEGT. In DNA, the CDR3 is TGTGCCAGCAGTTACCGCCAGGGCGGCAAAGACGGCTACACCTTC. Residues: CASSYRQGGKDGYTF.

In its sample, this clonotype was seen a few times. The V gene is TRBV12-3 or TRBV12-4, the J gene TRBJ1-1, with D uncertain. The CDR3 has 13 amino acids. Trimming pared 10 bases from V and 4 bases from J, leaving 16 bases between. This CDR3 is CANTRSLSTEAFF. Here the CDR3 DNA reads TGTGCCAACACTCGGAGCCTTAGCACTGAAGCTTTCTTT.

This clonotype was detected a few times. This chain uses TRBV6-5 with TRBJ1-2; 9 bases fit TRBD1. This CDR3 comprises 13 residues. Germline-derived CDR1 and CDR2 are MNHEY and SVGAGI. J gave up 8 bases and V 8 bases, and 9 bases lay outside the gene matches. The CDR3 DNA follows: TGTGCCAGCCGCCGGGACAGGGTTCAAGGCTACACCTTC. Its translation: CASRRDRVQGYTF.

Comment on this clonotype: One end of the junction fails to match germline, which may point to a read error. The chain is built from TRBV6-5 and TRBJ1-5, with 7 bases lining up with TRBD1. The V gene's germline CDR1 is MNHEY and CDR2 SVGAGI. The CDR3 has 15 residues. In nucleotides, the CDR3 is TGTGCCAGCAGTTACCAAAAGGGGGCAAATCGGCCCCAGCATTTT. Residues: CASSYQKGANRPQHF.

The chain has TRBV18 and TRBJ2-3; D unclear. This CDR3 contains 17 residues. Between the trimmed V and J ends, which lost 2 bases and 4 bases, there was a span of 19 bases. Germline CDR1 is KGHSH and CDR2 is LQKENI. As DNA, the CDR3 is TGTGCCAGCTCACCAAACGAAATCTCCGTATCCCCAGATACGCAGTATTTT. Translation gives CASSPNEISVSPDTQYF. Full variable domain (outside the CDR3, taken from reference TRBV18 and TRBJ2-3): NAGVMQNPRHLVRRRGQEARLRCSPMKGHSHVYWYRQLPEEGLKFMVYLQKENIIDESGMPKERFSAEFPKEGPSILRIQQVVRGDSAAYFCASSPNEISVSPDTQYFGPGTRLTVL.

The table lists this clonotype with a few counts. The rearrangement uses TRBV29-1 and TRBJ2-2, with 10 bases identical to TRBD1. V lost 5 bases and J lost 6; bases outside the gene matches: 15. The CDR3 extends over 17 amino acids. The germline CDR1 and CDR2 sequences are SQVTM and ANQGSEA. CDR3 sequence: CSVPLPGQGSAAGELFF. Written as DNA, the CDR3 is TGCAGCGTTCCACTACCGGGACAGGGGTCAGCCGCCGGGGAGCTGTTTTTT.

This clonotype has a handful of counts. The chain employs TRBV19 and TRBJ1-2; 8 bases agree with TRBD1. Germline V gene data show CDR1 as LNHDA and CDR2 as SQIVND (reference sequence). V lost 0 bases and J lost 6; bases outside the gene matches: 9. The CDR3 totals 16 residues. The CDR3 loop is CASSIEHTRTGHGYTF. As DNA, the CDR3 is TGTGCCAGTAGTATAGAGCACACCCGGACAGGGCATGGCTACACCTTC.

This clonotype was picked up a small number of times. The CDR3 nucleotides read TGTGCCAGCAGCACACCGGGACATGAGGAGTTGGGAGCTTTCTTT. Protein sequence: CASSTPGHEELGAFF. This rearrangement joins TRBV5-6 to TRBJ1-1; D possibly corresponds to TRBD1 (6 bases). CDR1 and CDR2 (germline): SGHDT, YYEEEE. V dropped 4 bases and J dropped 10 bases, with 23 bases sitting between them. The CDR3 is 15 amino acids.

This clonotype was seen repeatedly, ten times or more. This CDR3 is CSASEWGKYYEQYF. The CDR3 DNA reads as TGCAGTGCTAGTGAGTGGGGAAAGTACTACGAGCAGTACTTC. The rearrangement links TRBV20-1 to TRBJ2-7; D remains ambiguous. Trimming removed 3 bases from V and 3 bases from J, with 15 bases in between. This CDR3 is 14 amino acids long. Germline V gene lookup returns CDR1 DFQATT and CDR2 SNEGSKA (reference sequence).

This chain links TRBV27 with TRBJ2-1; D is perhaps TRBD2 (7 bases). This CDR3 comprises 14 residues. With 5 bases removed from V and 6 bases from J, the gap between germline ends came to 14 bases. The germline V gene has CDR1 MNHEY and CDR2 SMNVEV (reference sequence). The CDR3 reads CASSTGTIRNEQFF. CDR3 DNA sequence: TGTGCCAGCAGTACAGGGACTATACGCAATGAGCAGTTCTTC.

The sample holds many counts of this clonotype. The chain carries TRBV4-2 and TRBJ1-2; TRBD1 matches 8 bases. J lost 5 bases, V lost 8 bases, and 10 bases had no gene match. Germline CDR1 is LGHNA and CDR2 is YNFKEQ. This CDR3 comprises 14 residues. The DNA of the CDR3 is TGTGCCAGCGGGCAGACAGGGGACGCTTATGGCTACACCTTC. It is translated as CASGQTGDAYGYTF.

This sequence joins TRBV2 and TRBJ1-2; D call uncertain. The CDR3 covers 11 residues. Germline CDR1 is SNHLY and CDR2 is FYNNEI. V was pared by 7 bases and J by 4 bases, with 7 bases between. The chain's CDR3 is CASTPGYGYTF. The CDR3 region has the DNA TGTGCCAGCACGCCAGGCTATGGCTACACCTTC.

There are a few counts of this clonotype. The chain combines TRBV15 with TRBJ1-2; no clear D. The ends were cut back, 5 bases at V and 5 bases at J, with 21 bases in the middle. There are 16 residues in the CDR3. The germline CDR1 and CDR2 sequences are LNHNV and YYDKDF (reference sequence). CDR3 nucleotide sequence: TGTGCCACCAGCCCCCGGTCCGGACCCTCCCTATATGGCTACACCTTC. This sequence encodes CATSPRSGPSLYGYTF.

This clonotype was seen a handful of times. J is TRBJ2-3 and V is TRBV27; D remains ambiguous. The V end was cut by 2 bases, the J end by 0 bases, with 9 bases between. The CDR3 covers 15 residues. Germline V gene data show CDR1 as MNHEY and CDR2 as SMNVEV (reference sequence). The CDR3 region is CASSLVSLSTDTQYF. The CDR3 coding sequence is TGTGCCAGCAGTTTAGTCAGCCTAAGCACAGATACGCAGTATTTT.

This clonotype has only a few counts. V gene TRBV4-1 combines with J gene TRBJ2-7; TRBD1 matches at 9 bases. Germline V CDR1 and CDR2: MGHRA, YSYEKL. CDR3 length equals 16 residues. The V and J ends lost 0 bases and 7 bases, in that order; junction bases with no gene match: 10. CDR3 DNA: TGCGCCAGCAGCCAAGATGTCGGACAGGGGCTGGGTGAGCAGTACTTC. Its translation is CASSQDVGQGLGEQYF.

V and J are TRBV9 and TRBJ2-6, with D unresolved. Germline-derived CDR1 and CDR2 are SGDLS and YYNGEE. The CDR3 loop spans 14 amino acids. Trimming took off 1 base at V and 3 bases at J, with 5 bases between the two ends. Here the CDR3 reads CASSVRDGANVLTF. The CDR3 region has the DNA TGTGCCAGCAGCGTAAGGGATGGGGCCAACGTCCTGACTTTC.

In its sample, this clonotype was seen a few times. V and J are TRBV20-1 and TRBJ1-2, with D hard to call. V was trimmed by 6 bases and J by 4 bases, leaving 15 bases between them. Germline lookup yields CDR1 DFQATT and CDR2 SNEGSKA (reference sequence). This CDR3 has 13 residues. CDR3 in amino acids: CSAASGGAYGYTF. CDR3 bases: TGCAGTGCCGCCAGCGGCGGTGCCTATGGCTACACCTTC.

The V call is TRBV4-1, the J call TRBJ2-1, with 9 bases lining up with TRBD2. With 3 bases clipped from V and 9 bases from J, the junction kept 15 bases outside the gene matches. CDR3 length: 17 residues. Germline V gives CDR1 MGHRA, CDR2 YSYEKL. The CDR3 DNA reads TGCGCCAGCAGCCAGCGCCCGCCCGCGGGGGGGTATGGTGAGCAGTTCTTC. Protein: CASSQRPPAGGYGEQFF.

In this sample, this clonotype turned up a few times. V usage is TRBV29-1 and J usage is TRBJ2-5, with 10 bases matching TRBD2. The CDR3 consists of 13 residues. Germline CDR1 reads SQVTM; CDR2 reads ANQGSEA. J gave up 7 bases and V 4 bases, and 6 bases lay outside the gene matches. The CDR3 sequence is CSVVLAGAGTQYF. As DNA, the CDR3 is TGCAGCGTTGTTCTAGCGGGAGCTGGGACCCAGTACTTC.

The count of this clonotype is one. The chain has TRBV12-3 or TRBV12-4 and TRBJ1-2; D is unclear. V gave up 3 bases and J gave up 4 bases, with 12 bases separating them. This CDR3 comprises 14 residues. This CDR3 is CASSFGVQAYGYTF. In DNA form, the CDR3 reads TGTGCCAGCAGTTTCGGGGTGCAGGCCTATGGCTACACCTTC.

This chain links TRBV29-1 with TRBJ1-2, with unresolved D. CDR1 is SQVTM and CDR2 is ANQGSEA in the germline V gene. The CDR3 runs 12 residues. Deletions cut 3 bases from V and 4 bases from J, with 9 bases between. CDR3 DNA: TGCAGCGTTGAGTTACCCTCCTATGGCTACACCTTC. Translated: CSVELPSYGYTF.

The chain couples TRBV4-2 to TRBJ2-7; 7 bases align to TRBD2. With 1 base clipped from V and 2 bases from J, the junction kept 8 bases outside the gene matches. The germline V gene encodes CDR1 LGHNA and CDR2 YNFKEQ. The CDR3 is made up of 16 amino acids. CDR3 in DNA: TGTGCCAGCAGCCAAGTTGCGGGGAGGGCTACCTACGAGCAGTACTTC. Its protein product is CASSQVAGRATYEQYF.

The rearrangement links TRBV6-2 or TRBV6-3 to TRBJ2-5; perhaps TRBD2 as D (5 bases). V lost 5 bases and J 0 bases, leaving 19 bases between the germline ends. CDR3 length: 17 residues. CDR1 MNHEY and CDR2 SVGEGT come from the germline V gene. The CDR3 DNA reads TGTGCCAGCAGTCCCTCGGAGGCGGTCGGGTACCAAGAGACCCAGTACTTC. This codes for CASSPSEAVGYQETQYF.

On this clonotype: This sequence may be a read error, since a much larger clone differs from it by one base. J is TRBJ2-7 and V is TRBV20-1, with a tentative D call TRBD2 (5 bases). CDR1 is DFQATT, CDR2 SNEGSKA, per germline (reference sequence). The CDR3 is 13 residues long. Deletions cut 2 bases from V and 2 bases from J, with 10 bases between. In DNA form, the CDR3 reads TGCAGTGCTAGAAGGGAGTGCACCTACGAGCAGTACTTC. This translates into CSARRECTYEQYF.

Only a few counts were recorded for this clonotype. The CDR3 DNA sequence: TGCGCCAGCAGACTTGGACAGGGGCAGGGTGGCTACACCTTC. Translation gives CASRLGQGQGGYTF. The J gene is TRBJ1-2, the V gene TRBV4-1; 9 nucleotides line up with TRBD1. Trimming took 6 bases from V and 7 from J; bases not matched to a gene: 9. There are 14 residues in the CDR3. Looked up from germline, CDR1 is MGHRA and CDR2 is YSYEKL.

This clonotype appeared a few times. CDR3 DNA: TGCAGCGGCAGGGGTTTAGATGATGAAAAACTGTTTTTT. Protein: CSGRGLDDEKLFF. J is TRBJ1-4 and V is TRBV29-1; possibly TRBD1 for D (6 bases). Trimming removed 7 bases from V and 6 bases from J, with 15 bases in between. The length of the CDR3 is 13 residues. Germline V gene data show CDR1 as SQVTM and CDR2 as ANQGSEA.